This TCR beta chain originates from a study of naive and memory T cell subsets. Whole-study findings and limits: In naive cells, over 95% of TCR sequences were seen only once. TCR abundance followed a power law differing between naive and memory subsets.

Both TRBC1 and TRBC2 were covered by a beta constant-region primer of two equimolar oligonucleotides. Each CDR3 protein gets one entry after TCRdb re-called the UMI-ligation and nested PCR reads with MiXCR. The sample has 150,000 or so distinct CDR3 sequences; more than 15% are singletons. This clonotype was detected only a few times. Its antigen is as yet unknown. The V gene lost 2 bases and the J gene lost 0 bases, with 7 bases spanning the gap. The CDR3 is made up of 14 amino acids. Germline values: CDR1 MNHNS, CDR2 SASEGT. The sequenced sample consisted of naive CD4+ T cells from blood. This TCR derives from a human donor in good health. J is TRBJ1-1 and V is TRBV6-1, with D unclear. The CDR3 sequence: CASSEMGMNTEAFF. The DNA of the CDR3 is TGTGCCAGCAGTGAAATGGGTATGAACACTGAAGCTTTCTTT.